This T cell receptor beta chain originates from a study of T cells in Graves' hyperthyroidism and ophthalmopathy. Study-wide findings and caveats: Ophthalmopathy was identified by the model a median around 6.3 months ahead of onset. Stable hyperthyroidism and ophthalmopathy were separated using 13 V-J signatures. The majority of expanded thyroid clonotypes above 0.001 also appeared in blood.

Diagnostic assessment was based on clinical symptoms, serum thyroxine and TRAb, thyroid ultrasound and orbital computed tomography. Points on this clonotype: Its cognate antigen is unknown.

RNA transcripts yielded amplified TCR beta CDR3 regions. A first-round RT-PCR of the TCR CDR3 used the HTBI primer set. TCRdb independently ran MiXCR on the multiplex PCR reads; one entry per CDR3 protein. The repertoire includes approximately 740,000 distinct CDR3 sequences, roughly 15% of them detected once, and approximately 10% sits in the top ten. V lost 5 bases, J lost 2 bases, and 14 bases lay in between. This CDR3 is 15 amino acids long. Germline CDR1 is MGHRA and CDR2 is YSYEKL. The specimen sequenced was blood. The TCR was taken from a woman under 30 with Graves' hyperthyroidism. The rearrangement links TRBV4-1 to TRBJ2-3; the D gene is possibly TRBD2 (6 bases). The CDR3, as DNA: TGCGCCAGCAGCACCCGTAGCGGCTACACAGATACGCAGTATTTT. This encodes CASSTRSGYTDTQYF.